These 3 T cell receptor beta chains share one sample of origin, sequenced in a study of blood T cell repertoires in COVID-19. Profiling relied on immunoSEQ multiplex PCR, and the TCRdb table lists in-frame clones only, not all of them. Found here are about 36,000 clones, more than 80% of them singletons; the top ten hold around two fifths. Sequenced input: peripheral blood. The receptors stem from a human donor in a cohort sampled during active or convalescent COVID-19. The donor label of this sample is uncertain.

The chain links TRBV25-1 to TRBJ2-5; TRBD1 matches 7 bases. J was trimmed by 4 bases and V by 5 bases; bases with no gene match: 10. Germline CDR1 MGHDK, CDR2 SYGVNS. CDR3 length: 15 residues. The CDR3 nucleotides are TGTGCCAGCAGTCCTCCAGACAGGGCGAGAGAGACCCAGTACTTC. It codes for CASSPPDRARETQYF.

The CDR3: CAISTSGSSSYNEQFF. The DNA of the CDR3 is TGTGCCATTTCGACTAGCGGGAGTAGCTCCTACAATGAGCAGTTCTTC. The chain uses TRBV24-1 and TRBJ2-1, with 12 bases aligning to TRBD2. Per germline, CDR1 KGHDR and CDR2 SFDVKD. The CDR3 spans 16 residues. V lost 11 bases, J lost 0 bases, and 7 bases stayed unmatched.

The chain has TRBV6-1 and TRBJ1-2; D perhaps matches TRBD1 (5 bases). The CDR3 consists of 13 residues. Germline CDR1 is MNHNS and CDR2 is SASEGT. V was trimmed by 2 bases and J by 7 bases, leaving 11 bases between them. CDR3 in amino acids: CASSEMRGLGYTF. CDR3 bases: TGTGCCAGCAGTGAAATGCGGGGACTTGGCTACACCTTC.